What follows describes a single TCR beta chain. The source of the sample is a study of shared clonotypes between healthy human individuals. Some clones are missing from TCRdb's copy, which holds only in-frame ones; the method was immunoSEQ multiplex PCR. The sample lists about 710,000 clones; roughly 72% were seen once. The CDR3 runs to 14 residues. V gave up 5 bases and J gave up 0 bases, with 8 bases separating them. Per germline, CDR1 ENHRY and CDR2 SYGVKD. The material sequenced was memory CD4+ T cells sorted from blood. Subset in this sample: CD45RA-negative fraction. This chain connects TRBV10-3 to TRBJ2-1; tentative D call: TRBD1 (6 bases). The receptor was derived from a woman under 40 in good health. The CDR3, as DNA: TGTGCCATCAGTTCGACAGGCTCCTACAATGAGCAGTTCTTC. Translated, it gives CAISSTGSYNEQFF.